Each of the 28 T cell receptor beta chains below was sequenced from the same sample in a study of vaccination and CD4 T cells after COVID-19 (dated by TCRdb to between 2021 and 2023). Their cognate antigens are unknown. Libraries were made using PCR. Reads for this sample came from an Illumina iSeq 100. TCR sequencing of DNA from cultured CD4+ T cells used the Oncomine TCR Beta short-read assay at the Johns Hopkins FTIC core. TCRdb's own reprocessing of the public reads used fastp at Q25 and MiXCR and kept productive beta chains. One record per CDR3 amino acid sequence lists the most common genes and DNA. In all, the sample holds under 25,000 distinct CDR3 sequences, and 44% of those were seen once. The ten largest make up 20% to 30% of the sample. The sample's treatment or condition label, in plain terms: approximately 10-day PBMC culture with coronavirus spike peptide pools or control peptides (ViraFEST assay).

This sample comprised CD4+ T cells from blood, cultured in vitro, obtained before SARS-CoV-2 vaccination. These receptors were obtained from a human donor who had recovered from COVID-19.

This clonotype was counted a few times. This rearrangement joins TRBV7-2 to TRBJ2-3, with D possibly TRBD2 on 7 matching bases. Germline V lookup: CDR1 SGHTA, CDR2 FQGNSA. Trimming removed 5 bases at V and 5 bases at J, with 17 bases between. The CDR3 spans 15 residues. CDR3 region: CASSTREGGGDTQYF. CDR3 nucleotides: TGTGCCAGCAGCACCCGTGAGGGGGGGGGAGATACGCAGTATTTT.

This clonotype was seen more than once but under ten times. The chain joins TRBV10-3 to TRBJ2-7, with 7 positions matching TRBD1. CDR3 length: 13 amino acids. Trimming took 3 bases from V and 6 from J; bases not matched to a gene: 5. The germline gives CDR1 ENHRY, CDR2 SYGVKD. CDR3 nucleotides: TGTGCCATCAGTGAACGGACAGGAACCGAGCAGTACTTC. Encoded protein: CAISERTGTEQYF.

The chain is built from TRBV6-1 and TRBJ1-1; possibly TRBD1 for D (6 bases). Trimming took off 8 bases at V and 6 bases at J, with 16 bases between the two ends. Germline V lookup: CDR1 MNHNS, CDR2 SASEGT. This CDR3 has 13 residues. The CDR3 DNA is TGTGCCAGCGGCCCACAGGGCTGGGCTGAAGCTTTCTTT. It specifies CASGPQGWAEAFF.

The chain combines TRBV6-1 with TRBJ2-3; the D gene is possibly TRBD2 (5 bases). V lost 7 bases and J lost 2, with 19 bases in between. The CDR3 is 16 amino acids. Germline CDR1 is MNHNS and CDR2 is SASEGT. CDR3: CASNSGGRFSTDTQYF. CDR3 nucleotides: TGTGCCAGCAACTCAGGAGGACGATTCTCCACAGATACGCAGTATTTT.

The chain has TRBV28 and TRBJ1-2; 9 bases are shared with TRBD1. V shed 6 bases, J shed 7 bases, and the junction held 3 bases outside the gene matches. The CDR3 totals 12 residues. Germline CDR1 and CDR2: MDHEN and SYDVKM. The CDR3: CASSLTGGGYTF. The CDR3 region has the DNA TGTGCCAGCAGCCTGACAGGGGGTGGCTACACCTTC.

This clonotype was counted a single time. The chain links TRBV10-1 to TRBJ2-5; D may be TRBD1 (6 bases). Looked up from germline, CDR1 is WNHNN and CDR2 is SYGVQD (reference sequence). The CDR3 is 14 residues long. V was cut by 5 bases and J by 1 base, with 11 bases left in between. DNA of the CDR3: TGCGCCAGCAGTAGGACAGCCATCCAAGAGACCCAGTACTTC. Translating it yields CASSRTAIQETQYF.

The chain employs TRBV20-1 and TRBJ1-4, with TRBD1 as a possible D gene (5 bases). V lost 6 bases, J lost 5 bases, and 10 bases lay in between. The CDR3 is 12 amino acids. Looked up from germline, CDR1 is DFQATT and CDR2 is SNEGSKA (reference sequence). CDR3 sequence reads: CSASRDNEKLFF. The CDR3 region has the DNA TGCAGTGCGAGCCGGGACAATGAAAAACTGTTTTTT.

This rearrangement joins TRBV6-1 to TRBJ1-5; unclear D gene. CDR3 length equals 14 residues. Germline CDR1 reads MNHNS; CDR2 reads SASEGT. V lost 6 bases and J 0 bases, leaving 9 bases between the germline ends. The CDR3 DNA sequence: TGTGCCAGCAGCAGAGGGCTTAGCAATCAGCCCCAGCATTTT. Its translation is CASSRGLSNQPQHF.

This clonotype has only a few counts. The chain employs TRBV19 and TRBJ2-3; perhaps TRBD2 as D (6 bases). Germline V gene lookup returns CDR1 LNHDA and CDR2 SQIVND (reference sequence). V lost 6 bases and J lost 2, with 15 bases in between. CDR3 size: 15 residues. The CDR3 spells CASRGGRLFTDTQYF. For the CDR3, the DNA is TGTGCCAGTAGGGGGGGACGGCTTTTCACAGATACGCAGTATTTT.

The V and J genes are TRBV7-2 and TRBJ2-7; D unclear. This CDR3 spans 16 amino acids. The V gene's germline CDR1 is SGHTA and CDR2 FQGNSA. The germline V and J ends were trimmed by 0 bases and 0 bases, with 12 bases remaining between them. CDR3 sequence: CASSLALRKSSYEQYF. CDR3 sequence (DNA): TGTGCCAGCAGCTTAGCGCTCAGGAAAAGCTCCTACGAGCAGTACTTC. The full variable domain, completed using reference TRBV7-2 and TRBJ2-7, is GAGVSQSPSNKVTEKGKDVELRCDPISGHTALYWYRQSLGQGLEFLIYFQGNSAPDKSGLPSDRFSAERTGGSVSTLTIQRTQQEDSAVYLCASSLALRKSSYEQYFGPGTRLTVT.

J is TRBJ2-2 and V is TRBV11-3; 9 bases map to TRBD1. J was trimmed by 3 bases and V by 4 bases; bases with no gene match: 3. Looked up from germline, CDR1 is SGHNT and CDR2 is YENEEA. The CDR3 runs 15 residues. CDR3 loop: CASSWGQGDTGELFF. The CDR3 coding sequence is TGTGCCAGCAGCTGGGGACAGGGAGACACCGGGGAGCTGTTTTTT.

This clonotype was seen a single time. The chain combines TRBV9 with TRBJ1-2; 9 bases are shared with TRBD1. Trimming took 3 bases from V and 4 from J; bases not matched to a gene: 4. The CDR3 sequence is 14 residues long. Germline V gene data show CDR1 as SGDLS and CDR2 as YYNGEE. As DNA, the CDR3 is TGTGCCAGCAGCGCGACAGGGGGAGCCTATGGCTACACCTTC. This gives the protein CASSATGGAYGYTF.

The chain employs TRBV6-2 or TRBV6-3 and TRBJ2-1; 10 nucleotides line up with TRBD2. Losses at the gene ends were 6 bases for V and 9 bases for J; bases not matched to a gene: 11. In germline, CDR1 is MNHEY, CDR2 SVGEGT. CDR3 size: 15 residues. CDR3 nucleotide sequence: TGTGCCAGCAGGGGAACTAGCGGGGCATTGAGTGAGCAGTTCTTC. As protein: CASRGTSGALSEQFF.

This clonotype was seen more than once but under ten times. The CDR3 reads CSVYQGGTQYF. CDR3 DNA: TGCAGCGTTTATCAGGGGGGTACGCAGTATTTT. This chain joins TRBV29-1 and TRBJ2-3; perhaps TRBD1 as D (7 bases). Germline V gene sequence: CDR1 SQVTM, CDR2 ANQGSEA. This CDR3 has 11 residues. With 5 bases removed from V and 8 bases from J, the gap between germline ends came to 11 bases.

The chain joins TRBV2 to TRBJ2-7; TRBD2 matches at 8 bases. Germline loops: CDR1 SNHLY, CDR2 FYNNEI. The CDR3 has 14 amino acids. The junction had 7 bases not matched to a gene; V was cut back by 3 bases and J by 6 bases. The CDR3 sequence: CASSEGPGGGEQYF. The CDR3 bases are TGTGCCAGCAGTGAGGGACCGGGGGGGGGCGAGCAGTACTTC.

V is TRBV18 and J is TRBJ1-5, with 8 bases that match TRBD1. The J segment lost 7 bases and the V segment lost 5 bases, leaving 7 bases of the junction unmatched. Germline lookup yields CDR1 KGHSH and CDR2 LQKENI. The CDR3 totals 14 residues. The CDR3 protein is CASSATGGIQPQHF. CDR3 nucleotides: TGTGCCAGCTCAGCTACAGGGGGAATACAGCCCCAGCATTTT.

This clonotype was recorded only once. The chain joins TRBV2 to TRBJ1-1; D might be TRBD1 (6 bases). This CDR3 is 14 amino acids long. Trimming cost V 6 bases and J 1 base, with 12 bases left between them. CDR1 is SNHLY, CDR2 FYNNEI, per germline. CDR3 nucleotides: TGTGCCAGCAGACTAGTAGGGGGGAACACTGAAGCTTTCTTT. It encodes CASRLVGGNTEAFF.

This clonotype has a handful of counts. This CDR3 is CSAPDRGGTEAFF. CDR3 nucleotide sequence: TGCAGTGCCCCGGACAGGGGTGGAACTGAAGCTTTCTTT. The chain has TRBV20-1 and TRBJ1-1, with 9 bases fitting TRBD1. CDR3 length: 13 amino acids. The ends lost 6 bases at V and 5 bases at J; junction bases unmatched: 7. In germline, CDR1 is DFQATT, CDR2 SNEGSKA (reference sequence).

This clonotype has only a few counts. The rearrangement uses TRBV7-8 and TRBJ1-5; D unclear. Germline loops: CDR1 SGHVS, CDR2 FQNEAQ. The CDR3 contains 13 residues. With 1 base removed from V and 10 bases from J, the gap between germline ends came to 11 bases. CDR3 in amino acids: CASSLEVRQPQHF. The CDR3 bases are TGTGCCAGCAGCTTAGAGGTCCGTCAACCCCAGCATTTT.

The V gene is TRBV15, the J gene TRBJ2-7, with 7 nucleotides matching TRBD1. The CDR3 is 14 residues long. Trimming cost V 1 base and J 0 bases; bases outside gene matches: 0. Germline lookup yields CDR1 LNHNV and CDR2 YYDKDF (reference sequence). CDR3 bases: TGTGCCACCAGCAGAGGGGACAGCTCCTACGAGCAGTACTTC. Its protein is CATSRGDSSYEQYF.

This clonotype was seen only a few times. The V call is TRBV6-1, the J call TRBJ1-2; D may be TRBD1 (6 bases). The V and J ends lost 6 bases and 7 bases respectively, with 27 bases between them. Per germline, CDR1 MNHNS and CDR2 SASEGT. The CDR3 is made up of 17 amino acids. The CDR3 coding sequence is TGTGCCAGCAGCCGCACCGTGGGGTCGGGGGGCGTCTCTGGCTACACCTTC. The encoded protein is CASSRTVGSGGVSGYTF.

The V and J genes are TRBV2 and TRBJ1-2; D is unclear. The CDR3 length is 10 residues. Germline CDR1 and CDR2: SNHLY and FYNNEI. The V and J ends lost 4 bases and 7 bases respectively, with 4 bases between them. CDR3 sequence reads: CASSALGYTF. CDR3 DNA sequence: TGTGCCAGCAGTGCCCTTGGCTACACCTTC. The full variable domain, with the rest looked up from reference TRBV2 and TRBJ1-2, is EPEVTQTPSHQVTQMGQEVILRCVPISNHLYFYWYRQILGQKVEFLVSFYNNEISEKSEIFDDQFSVERPDGSNFTLKIRSTKLEDSAMYFCASSALGYTFGSGTRLTVV.

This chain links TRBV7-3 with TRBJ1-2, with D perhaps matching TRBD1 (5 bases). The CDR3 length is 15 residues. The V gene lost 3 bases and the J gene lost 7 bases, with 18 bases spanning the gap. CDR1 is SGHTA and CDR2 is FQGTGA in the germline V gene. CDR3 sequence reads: CASSFHGADAFGYTF. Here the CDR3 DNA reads TGTGCCAGCAGCTTCCATGGGGCGGACGCATTTGGCTACACCTTC.

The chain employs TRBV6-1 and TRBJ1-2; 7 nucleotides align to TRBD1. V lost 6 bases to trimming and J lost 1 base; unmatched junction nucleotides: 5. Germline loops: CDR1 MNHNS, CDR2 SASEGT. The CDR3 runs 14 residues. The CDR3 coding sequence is TGTGCCAGCAGCAGACGACAGGGTAACTATGGCTACACCTTC. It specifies CASSRRQGNYGYTF.

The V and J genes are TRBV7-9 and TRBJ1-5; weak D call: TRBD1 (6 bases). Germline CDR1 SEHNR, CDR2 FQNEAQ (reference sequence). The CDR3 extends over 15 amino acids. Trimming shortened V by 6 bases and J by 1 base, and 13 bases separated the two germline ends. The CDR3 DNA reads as TGTGCCAGCAGTCAGGGGACATTAAGCAATCAGCCCCAGCATTTT. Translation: CASSQGTLSNQPQHF.

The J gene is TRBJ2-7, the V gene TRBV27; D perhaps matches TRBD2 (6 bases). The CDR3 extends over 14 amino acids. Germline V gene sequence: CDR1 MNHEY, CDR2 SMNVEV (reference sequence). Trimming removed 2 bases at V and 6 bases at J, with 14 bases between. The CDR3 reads CASSLMGGTGEQYF. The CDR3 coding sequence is TGTGCCAGCAGTTTAATGGGCGGGACGGGCGAGCAGTACTTC.

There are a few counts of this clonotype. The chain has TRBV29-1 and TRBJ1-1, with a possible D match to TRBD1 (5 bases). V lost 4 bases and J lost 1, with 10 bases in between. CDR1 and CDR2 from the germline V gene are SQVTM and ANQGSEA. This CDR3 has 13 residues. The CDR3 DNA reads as TGCAGCGTTGGGGGCAGGGCGAACACTGAAGCTTTCTTT. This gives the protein CSVGGRANTEAFF.

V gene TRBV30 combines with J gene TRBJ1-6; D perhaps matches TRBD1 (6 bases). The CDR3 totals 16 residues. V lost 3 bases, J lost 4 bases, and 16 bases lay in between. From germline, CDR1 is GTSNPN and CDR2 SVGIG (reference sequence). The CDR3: CAWRFGGGLYNSPLHF. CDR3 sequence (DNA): TGTGCCTGGAGGTTCGGCGGGGGCCTGTATAATTCACCCCTCCACTTT.